This is a list of T cell receptor beta chains from one sample in a study of T-cell memory formation after mild COVID-19. MiXCR, run by TCRdb on the 5' RACE reads, gives a single entry per CDR3 protein. The data hold roughly 300,000 distinct CDR3 sequences, with roughly 8.2% observed a single time. Sequencing was performed on PBMCs or a T cell subset sorted from them (not recorded which). The receptors here all came from a young man who had mild COVID-19 (a few samples of this study predate the infection). Cell type and time point are not known. The CDR3 runs from the conserved cysteine through the conserved F or W. The D gene is left open where the match is weak. Only some rows state a clone size, as once, few, many or a class for expanded clones.

abundance,d_gene,j_gene,v_gene,CDR3nt,CDR3aa
-,TRBD2,TRBJ2-7,TRBV6-1,TGTGCCAGCAGTAACCGGGGGGTCCTCTACGAGCAGTACTTC,CASSNRGVLYEQYF
-,-,TRBJ2-3,TRBV7-2,TGTGCCAGCAGCTTAGGGCAGGTCCACACAGATACGCAGTATTTT,CASSLGQVHTDTQYF
many,TRBD2,TRBJ2-3,TRBV6-5,TGTGCCAGCAGGACTAGCGGGGGCACAGATACGCAGTATTTT,CASRTSGGTDTQYF
few,-,TRBJ1-1,TRBV4-1,TGCGCCAGCAGCCCGTACCAGCGGAACACTGAAGCTTTCTTT,CASSPYQRNTEAFF
-,TRBD2,TRBJ2-3,TRBV14,TGTGCCAGCAGCCGCCCAACTGGGCGGGGGGGCACAGATACGCAGTATTTT,CASSRPTGRGGTDTQYF
-,TRBD2,TRBJ2-1,TRBV20-1,TGCAGTGCTGGCGGGGGGCACAATGAGCAGTTCTTC,CSAGGGHNEQFF
few,-,TRBJ1-6,TRBV12-3/TRBV12-4,TGTGCCAGCAGTTTAACAGGACACGGAAATTCACCCCTCCACTTT,CASSLTGHGNSPLHF
many,TRBD1,TRBJ2-5,TRBV12-3/TRBV12-4,TGTGCCAGCAGTACGGACAGGGCAGGGACCCAGTACTTC,CASSTDRAGTQYF
-,-,TRBJ1-4,TRBV20-1,TGCAGTGCTAGAGTCCAAGGACTTTCTAATGAAAAACTGTTTTTT,CSARVQGLSNEKLFF
-,TRBD2,TRBJ2-1,TRBV4-2,TGTGCCAGCAGCCTCGGGGGGGCCCACGACAATGAGCAGTTCTTC,CASSLGGAHDNEQFF
-,-,TRBJ1-1,TRBV27,TGTGCCAGCAGTTTACGGCGAAGAGATGAAGCTTTCTTT,CASSLRRRDEAFF
few,-,TRBJ1-5,TRBV7-9,TGTGCCAGCAGCTTGGGCGGGGCATCGCCCCAGCATTTT,CASSLGGASPQHF
-,-,TRBJ1-1,TRBV11-2,TGTGCCAGCAGCTTAGATCCGGGGTGGGGTGAAGCTTTCTTT,CASSLDPGWGEAFF
few,TRBD1,TRBJ2-7,TRBV25-1,TGTGCCAGCAGACCTACAGGGGGCTTCGAGCAGTACTTC,CASRPTGGFEQYF
few,TRBD2,TRBJ2-7,TRBV3-1,TGTGCCAGCAGCCAAAGAGCGGGGTCCTACGAGCAGTACTTC,CASSQRAGSYEQYF
few,-,TRBJ2-6,TRBV7-3,TGTGCCAGCAGCTTACTCTACGGAACCTCTGGGGCCAACGTCCTGACTTTC,CASSLLYGTSGANVLTF
-,TRBD1,TRBJ2-2,TRBV10-3,TGTGCCATCAGTGAGTCGATAGGGGGCTACACCGGGGAGCTGTTTTTT,CAISESIGGYTGELFF
few,TRBD2,TRBJ2-3,TRBV12-3/TRBV12-4,TGTGCCAGCACCCCGGGAGGGACGAGCACAGATACGCAGTATTTT,CASTPGGTSTDTQYF